Sequencing of this TCR beta chain was carried out in a study of blood T cell repertoires in COVID-19. Study background: Samples came from the United States, Italy and Spain, spanning acute and convalescent COVID-19. Sources were T cells, B-cell-depleted T cells, or PBMCs; the material itself was cDNA or gDNA.

TCRdb's table, derived via immunoSEQ multiplex PCR, lists solely in-frame clones and lacks some. This sample carries a few hundred thousand clones, about 85% of them seen once, and the ten largest clones take over 2.5%. CDR1 is MDHEN and CDR2 is SYDVKM in the germline V gene. Deletions cut 5 bases from V and 8 bases from J, with 15 bases between. CDR3 length equals 13 residues. The chain links TRBV28 to TRBJ1-2; TRBD1 might be the D (5 bases). Input material: peripheral blood. The receptor's source is a middle-aged man who had recovered from COVID-19. CDR3 DNA: TGTGCCAGCAGTCCCGACAGCCAGAGAGGCTACACCTTC. Translation: CASSPDSQRGYTF.